This T cell receptor beta chain is drawn from a study of T-cell reconstitution after alpha-beta-depleted transplantation in children. General observations from the study: Approximately two months post-transplant, alpha-beta T cells reportedly originated from several hundred expanded graft clones. High day-60 TCRbeta diversity in some patients came from surviving recipient T cells and thymic progenitors. Newly made T cells mostly supplied T-cell counts and diversity one year after transplant.

Of note for this clonotype: The antigen is undetermined.

Preparing the TCRbeta library involved the use of unique molecular identifiers. One entry per CDR3 protein, called by TCRdb with MiXCR from the PCR reads. Of a few hundred thousand distinct CDR3 sequences listed, approximately 13% are singletons. The CDR3 has 15 amino acids. CDR1 and CDR2 (germline): SGHRS, YFSETQ. V trimming: 2 bases; J trimming: 6 bases; junction bases outside the gene matches: 4. The chain uses TRBV5-1 and TRBJ2-2, with 10 bases aligning to TRBD2. The sequence was obtained from a male patient aged 10-17 years who had a stem cell transplant for acute myeloid leukemia, so the T cells may come from the graft donor. This specimen consisted of PBMCs, mostly from graft donor cells, obtained 360 days after TCRalphabeta/CD19-depleted stem cell transplant. The CDR3 loop is CASSFASGSPGELFF. CDR3 coding DNA: TGCGCCAGCAGCTTCGCTAGCGGGAGCCCCGGGGAGCTGTTTTTT.